This TCR beta chain was obtained from a study of T cells after yellow fever vaccination. As for the study in general: Libraries from low-cell-number fractions were prepared with the SMART-Seq v4 Ultra Low Input RNA kit.

Trimming removed 3 bases at V and 6 bases at J, with 17 bases between. CDR1 and CDR2 (germline): LNHNV, YYDKDF (reference sequence). The CDR3 runs 15 residues. MiXCR, run by TCRdb on the 5' RACE reads, gives a single entry per CDR3 protein. The sample has some 52,000 distinct CDR3 sequences; around 7% are singletons. General study findings and limits: Most primary-vaccination clones reappeared after the booster (approximately 95% CD4, 75% to 90% CD8).

This sequence originates from a man aged 18 to 29 who received the YFV17D yellow fever vaccine. J is TRBJ1-2 and V is TRBV15; D gene ambiguous. Sequenced material: CD8+ T cells not binding an NS4B(214-222) dextramer, sorted from PBMCs, taken approximately 40 days after the first yellow fever vaccination. The CDR3 is CATSSRGGRLNGYTF. CDR3 nucleotides: TGTGCCACCAGCAGCCGGGGAGGTAGACTGAATGGCTACACCTTC.